This T cell receptor beta chain was sequenced for a study of identifying expanded T cells in peripheral blood. Findings and caveats of the study: Roughly 2-week clone count variance significantly increased as total template count grew. Differentially abundant clones: 0.95 to 1.5 between replicates, about 17 at 2 to 3 weeks, over 18 at four.

Data came from immunoSEQ multiplex PCR; TCRdb stores just in-frame clones and leaves some out. The profile shows tens of thousands of clones, roughly 86% of them singletons. Healthy donors had no documented immune events, such as infections, while sampled. A remark on this clone: The antigen is not known.

CDR1 is LGHNA and CDR2 is YSLEER in the germline V gene. J was trimmed by 9 bases and V by 0 bases; bases with no gene match: 16. The CDR3 sequence is 17 residues long. This receptor was identified in a person aged 18 to 69 in good health. The chain recombines TRBV4-3 with TRBJ2-5; the match to TRBD1 covers 7 bases. The specimen was blood. CDR3 sequence reads: CASSQDTPGDSDGAQYF. The CDR3 bases are TGCGCCAGCAGCCAAGATACCCCCGGGGACAGCGACGGGGCCCAGTACTTC.